Presented here are 32 T cell receptor beta chains from one specimen sequenced in a study of tumor-infiltrating lymphocytes in primary liver carcinoma. TCR beta cDNA was reverse-transcribed from roughly 520 ng of total RNA. The reaction used a constant-region primer and ProtoScript II reverse transcriptase. Three nested multiplex PCR rounds, a slightly modified ARM-PCR, produced the libraries for TCR beta. TRBV1-TRBV30 forward primers and a C-beta reverse primer were used in the first two PCR rounds, which each ran for about 10 cycles. MiXCR, applied by TCRdb to the multiplex PCR reads, yields one record per CDR3 protein. The data contain roughly 190,000 distinct CDR3 sequences, around four fifths of them singletons. Co-extracting RNA and DNA was done with about 17-30 mg of unsorted bulk tissue as input. What was sequenced was tumor tissue from primary liver carcinoma. These receptors came from a man between 35 and 55 years old with primary liver carcinoma and hepatitis B virus infection.

A remark on this clonotype: A much larger clone differs from this one at a single base, so this may be a read error. The genes are TRBV6-1 and TRBJ1-6; no definite D call. The CDR3 contains 12 residues. Germline assignment: CDR1 MNHNS and CDR2 SASEGT. Trimming shortened V by 11 bases and J by 9 bases, and 14 bases separated the two germline ends. The CDR3 DNA sequence: TGTGCCTCCAAGGTGGTTACTTCACCCCTCCACTTT. This codes for CASKVVTSPLHF.

This clonotype was recorded once. An end of the junction differs from the germline gene, which may be a read error. The rearrangement uses TRBV10-1 and TRBJ1-1; the D gene is possibly TRBD1 (5 bases). CDR3 length: 13 amino acids. CDR1 WNHNN and CDR2 SYGVQD come from the germline V gene (reference sequence). DNA of the CDR3: TGCGCCAGTACGGACAATTTCAACACTGGAGCTTTATTT. Translation gives CASTDNFNTGALF.

This clonotype was recorded only once. This chain links TRBV28 with TRBJ2-7; tentatively, D is TRBD1 or TRBD2 (5 bases each). Deletions cut 10 bases from V and 2 bases from J, with 15 bases between. Per germline, CDR1 MDHEN and CDR2 SYDVKM. The CDR3 has 13 amino acids. CDR3 nucleotides: TGTGCCATCAGCAGGGACCGCGCCTACGAGCAGTACTTC. Protein sequence: CAISRDRAYEQYF.

Comment on this clonotype: Relative to the germline gene, one junction end is altered; a read error may explain this. This sequence joins TRBV6-5 and TRBJ2-5; 10 nucleotides agree with TRBD1. The CDR3 length is 15 residues. Germline V gene data show CDR1 as MNHEY and CDR2 as SVGAGI. CDR3: CTSSGTGAGEETQYF. In DNA form, the CDR3 reads TGTACCAGCAGCGGGACAGGGGCAGGTGAAGAGACCCAGTATTTC.

A remark on this clonotype: At one end, the junction sequence differs from germline, possibly due to a read error. The rearrangement joins TRBV12-3 or TRBV12-4 to TRBJ1-2; D is uncertain. The CDR3 contains 13 residues. As DNA, the CDR3 is TGTGCTAGCAGTACACAGCTTAACTATGACTACACCTTC. Protein sequence: CASSTQLNYDYTF.

The table lists this clonotype with a count of one. The rearrangement links TRBV6-1 to TRBJ2-1; D gene ambiguous. V lost 7 bases to trimming and J lost 4 bases, with 2 bases between them. The CDR3 is 10 residues long. Germline CDR1 and CDR2: MNHNS and SASEGT. The CDR3 spells CASTYNEQFF. CDR3 DNA: TGTGCCAGCACTTACAATGAGCAGTTCTTC.

This clonotype was counted once. A read error is likely, as this CDR3 ends without the conserved phenylalanine or tryptophan. The genes are TRBV29-1 and TRBJ2-5; TRBD2 might be the D (7 bases). CDR1 is SQVTM, CDR2 ANQGSEA, per germline. The ends were cut back, 1 base at V and 4 bases at J, with 16 bases in the middle. This CDR3 region has 15 residues. This CDR3 reads CSVEAYGGRAETQYL. DNA of the CDR3: TGCAGCGTTGAAGCGTACGGGGGGCGAGCAGAGACCCAGTACCTC.

As concerns this clonotype: Given a much more abundant clone one base away, this may be a read error. V gene TRBV12-3 or TRBV12-4 combines with J gene TRBJ2-1; 11 positions match TRBD2. There are 17 residues in the CDR3. CDR3 DNA: TGTGCCAGGACCAAAAACACCCCGGGACTAGCGGCCAATGGGCAGTTCTTC. Residues: CARTKNTPGLAANGQFF.

Points on this clonotype: A much larger clone differs from this one at a single base, so this may be a read error. The chain couples TRBV5-1 to TRBJ2-7, with D perhaps TRBD2 (8 bases). This CDR3 is 15 amino acids long. The germline V gene encodes CDR1 SGHRS and CDR2 YFSETQ. CDR3 protein: CDSSLVAGGTSEQYF. CDR3 sequence (DNA): TGCGACAGCAGCTTGGTGGCAGGGGGGACTAGCGAGCAGTACTTC.

Comments on this clonotype: At one boundary the junction diverges from the germline segment, which might be a read error. The gene calls are TRBV6-1 and TRBJ2-1; a possible D gene is TRBD2 (5 bases). The CDR3 has 13 residues. Germline V lookup: CDR1 MNHNS, CDR2 SASEGT. The CDR3 DNA follows: TGTGCCAGCAGTGAAGAGAGGGTCATTGAGCATTTCTTC. It is translated as CASSEERVIEHFF.

With regard to this clonotype: A read error may account for a junction end that differs from germline. The V gene is TRBV11-2, the J gene TRBJ1-4; TRBD1 agrees at 8 bases. The CDR3 sequence is 15 residues long. CDR1 and CDR2 from the germline V gene are SGHAT and FQNNGV. CDR3 DNA sequence: TGTGCGAGCAGCTTAGACGCGACAGGGGTTGAAAAACTATTTTTT. Protein product: CASSLDATGVEKLFF.

V is TRBV6-5 and J is TRBJ2-7, with unresolved D. Germline V gives CDR1 MNHEY, CDR2 SVGAGI. The CDR3 has 18 amino acids. CDR3 bases: TGTGTCAGTAGTTACAAGGGTCCTGCCACTTCGATACCCTACGAGCAGTACTTC. Translated, it gives CVSSYKGPATSIPYEQYF.

The chain has TRBV4-2 and TRBJ2-1; D possibly corresponds to TRBD2 (6 bases). In germline, CDR1 is LGHNA, CDR2 YNFKEQ. Trimming cost V 1 base and J 2 bases, with 18 bases left between them. The CDR3 has 18 amino acids. Here the CDR3 reads CASSQATSGLSTYNEQFF. The CDR3 DNA follows: TGTGCCAGCAGCCAAGCGACTAGTGGGCTCAGCACCTACAATGAGCAGTTCTTC.

This chain links TRBV6-5 with TRBJ2-1, with a tentative D call TRBD2 (6 bases). The V gene's germline CDR1 is MNHEY and CDR2 SVGAGI. The CDR3 spans 14 residues. V lost 10 bases, J lost 6 bases, and 19 bases lay in between. CDR3 in amino acids: CANREAGPFNEQFF. The DNA for the CDR3 is TGTGCCAACAGAGAGGCGGGACCCTTCAATGAGCAGTTCTTC.

This chain connects TRBV20-1 to TRBJ2-7, with D maybe TRBD2 (7 bases). CDR3 length: 13 amino acids. V lost 6 bases and J lost 5, with 17 bases in between. Germline V gene sequence: CDR1 DFQATT, CDR2 SNEGSKA (reference sequence). In nucleotides, the CDR3 is TGCAGTGCCCCAATGGGGGGGCGAAACGAGCAGTACTTC. Translated, it gives CSAPMGGRNEQYF.

V and J are TRBV12-3 or TRBV12-4 and TRBJ2-5, with a weak D call TRBD1 (6 bases). This CDR3 region has 14 residues. Here the CDR3 reads CVRSLSGVPETQYF. The CDR3 DNA reads as TGTGTCAGGAGTTTGTCAGGGGTGCCAGAGACCCAGTACTTC.

Worth noting for this clonotype: A much larger clone lies a single base off, so this may be a read error. The chain combines TRBV5-1 with TRBJ2-6, with 8 positions matching TRBD1. Germline loops: CDR1 SGHRS, CDR2 YFSETQ. The CDR3 has 16 residues. CDR3 loop: CACSLGQEAGANVLTF. The CDR3 nucleotides read TGCGCCTGCAGCTTGGGACAGGAAGCTGGGGCCAACGTCCTGACTTTC.

This clonotype was picked up a small number of times. Because it lacks the conserved phenylalanine or tryptophan at the end, this CDR3 is likely a read error. The DNA is left out, because the CDR3 cannot be placed on it with certainty; the CDR3 is given as TCRdb lists it. The chain joins TRBV29-1 to TRBJ2-7; TRBD1 was called by the table and not checked on the DNA. The length of the CDR3 is 12 amino acids, counting both ends. Germline V gene sequence: CDR1 SQVTM, CDR2 ANQGSEA. CDR3 sequence: CSVSPGSYEQYY.

This chain uses TRBV11-2 with TRBJ1-1, with D possibly being TRBD1 (5 bases). The CDR3 is made up of 15 amino acids. The V end lost 3 bases, the J end lost 3 bases, and 14 bases lay between the germline ends. Germline values: CDR1 SGHAT, CDR2 FQNNGV. The CDR3, as DNA: TGTGCCAGCAGCTTGGAATGGGGGGAGGACACTGAAGCTTTCTTT. This codes for CASSLEWGEDTEAFF.

For this clonotype: The junction shows a germline mismatch at one end, possibly a read error. The genes are TRBV12-3 or TRBV12-4 and TRBJ2-5; D not certain. The CDR3 contains 13 residues. DNA for the CDR3: TGTGCCAGCAGTTTGAGCACAGAAGAGACCCAATACTTC. Amino acids: CASSLSTEETQYF.

Details on this clonotype: No conserved phenylalanine or tryptophan is present at the end of the CDR3, so a read error is the likely explanation. The chain joins TRBV5-4 to TRBJ2-3, with D hard to call. The CDR3 totals 17 residues. CDR1 and CDR2 from the germline V gene are SGHNT and YYREEE (reference sequence). Trimming pared 6 bases from V and 0 bases from J, leaving 20 bases between. The CDR3 region is CASINRASGISTDTQYI. The CDR3 DNA reads TGTGCCAGCATTAACAGAGCCTCCGGAATTAGCACAGATACGCAGTATATT.

Comment on this clonotype: One junction end does not reproduce the germline sequence, and a read error may be involved. This sequence joins TRBV6-1 and TRBJ1-5, with no clear D. The CDR3 is 14 amino acids. Germline assignment: CDR1 MNHNS and CDR2 SASEGT. CDR3 nucleotide sequence: TGTGCTAGCAGTGAGGCGACGGAAAAGGCGCCCGAGCATTTT. It encodes CASSEATEKAPEHF.

This clonotype has only a few counts. This chain connects TRBV29-1 to TRBJ2-3, with 8 bases identical to TRBD1. This CDR3 is 14 amino acids long. CDR1 and CDR2 from the germline V gene are SQVTM and ANQGSEA. The V gene end was trimmed by 8 bases and the J gene end by 3 bases; junction bases not matched to a gene: 10. The CDR3 protein is CSFKTGAFTDTQYF. CDR3 nucleotides: TGCAGCTTTAAGACAGGGGCTTTTACAGATACGCAGTATTTT.

Sample share makes this clonotype medium-sized. The rearrangement uses TRBV12-3 or TRBV12-4 and TRBJ1-4; D unresolved. The V end was cut by 5 bases, the J end by 8 bases, with 12 bases between. The CDR3 consists of 13 residues. In DNA form, the CDR3 reads TGTGCCAGCAGTCTATCGGGCCTAGAAAAACTGTTTTTT. This gives the protein CASSLSGLEKLFF.

CDR3 in amino acids: CARSRGAGPQYF. DNA of the CDR3: TGTGCAAGGAGTAGGGGCGCGGGGCCACAGTATTTT. The chain uses TRBV6-5 and TRBJ2-3; tentative D call: TRBD2 (6 bases). The CDR3 is made up of 12 amino acids. Per the germline V gene, CDR1 is MNHEY and CDR2 is SVGAGI.

In regard to this clonotype: The junction departs from germline at one end; a sequencing error may be responsible. The chain has TRBV4-3 and TRBJ2-2; D remains unclear. CDR1 LGHNA and CDR2 YSLEER come from the germline V gene. The CDR3 has 14 amino acids. The DNA for the CDR3 is TGCGCGAGCAGCCAAGATCGGAACACCAGGGAGCTGTTTTTT. Protein sequence: CASSQDRNTRELFF.

This clonotype was observed a few times. The genes are TRBV30 and TRBJ2-7; the D call may be TRBD1 or TRBD2 (5 bases each). This CDR3 region has 14 residues. The V and J ends lost 1 base and 10 bases respectively, with 20 bases between them. The germline CDR1 and CDR2 sequences are GTSNPN and SVGIG (reference sequence). CDR3: CAWSAGSLVGDQYF. The CDR3 bases are TGTGCCTGGAGTGCGGGGTCTCTCGTGGGGGATCAGTACTTC.

In regard to this clonotype: Relative to the germline gene, one junction end is altered; a read error may explain this. The gene calls are TRBV4-3 and TRBJ2-3; D not resolved. Per germline, CDR1 LGHNA and CDR2 YSLEER. The CDR3 totals 14 residues. CDR3 sequence reads: CASSQSGASDTQNF. The CDR3 nucleotides are TGCGCCAGCAGCCAGAGTGGTGCGTCAGACACGCAGAATTTT.

In the case of this clonotype: This CDR3 is missing its conserved last phenylalanine or tryptophan, likely due to a read error. The DNA is omitted, as the CDR3 cannot be located on it reliably, and the CDR3 follows TCRdb's listing. The gene calls are TRBV14 and TRBJ2-2; TRBD2, the table's D call, was not compared with the DNA. Per germline, CDR1 SGHDN and CDR2 FVKESK. From its first to its last residue, the CDR3 has 18 amino acids. CDR3 sequence reads: CASSQEVGLAENTGELSS.

This clonotype has just one count. The conserved closing phenylalanine or tryptophan is absent in this CDR3, likely reflecting a read error. The rearrangement uses TRBV6-2 or TRBV6-3 and TRBJ2-1; D not certain. The CDR3 covers 17 residues. Looked up from germline, CDR1 is MNHEY and CDR2 is SVGEGT. V lost 2 bases and J lost 11, with 25 bases in between. The CDR3 sequence is CASSYGSTLTGENKQFI. DNA for the CDR3: TGTGCCAGCAGTTACGGGTCCACTCTAACCGGAGAAAATAAGCAGTTCATC.

Concerning this clonotype itself: One junction end does not reproduce the germline sequence, and a read error may be involved. The J gene is TRBJ2-2, the V gene TRBV5-4, with a possible D match to TRBD2 (6 bases). In germline, CDR1 is SGHNT, CDR2 YYREEE (reference sequence). The CDR3 has 16 amino acids. The CDR3 sequence: CASSLNGWRLGGELLF. The CDR3 bases are TGTGCCAGCAGCTTGAACGGCTGGAGACTGGGCGGGGAGCTGTTATTT.

Only a few counts were recorded for this clonotype. The genes are TRBV11-2 and TRBJ2-2, with 9 positions matching TRBD2. This CDR3 comprises 15 residues. Germline CDR1 is SGHAT and CDR2 is FQNNGV. V was pared by 3 bases and J by 5 bases, with 4 bases of the junction left unmatched. CDR3 sequence: CASSFSGSSTGELFF. For the CDR3, the DNA is TGTGCCAGCAGCTTTAGCGGGAGCAGTACCGGGGAGCTGTTTTTT.